A single sample is the source of the 8 T cell receptor beta chains below, sequenced in a study of blood T cell repertoires in COVID-19. This table comes from immunoSEQ multiplex PCR, and its TCRdb copy is limited to in-frame clones, with some not included. The sample carries 360,000 or so clones, 83% recorded once. Sequencing was done on a sample of PBMCs or T cells enriched from blood (not recorded which). All receptors come from a woman between 45 and 65 years old who had recovered from COVID-19.

The chain recombines TRBV7-9 with TRBJ2-5; D is uncertain. Per the germline V gene, CDR1 is SEHNR and CDR2 is FQNEAQ (reference sequence). The ends were cut back, 1 base at V and 5 bases at J, with 5 bases in the middle. CDR3 length: 12 amino acids. The CDR3 spells CASSLVGETQYF. CDR3 sequence (DNA): TGTGCCAGCAGCTTAGTCGGGGAGACCCAGTACTTC.

This chain connects TRBV7-8 to TRBJ2-7; 14 bases are a match to TRBD2. V lost 3 bases, J lost 7 bases, and 5 bases stayed unmatched. CDR1 SGHVS and CDR2 FQNEAQ come from the germline V gene. The CDR3 length is 15 residues. The CDR3 nucleotides read TGTGCCAGCAGCTTCCGACTAGCGGGAGGGGATGAGCAGTACTTC. Translation gives CASSFRLAGGDEQYF.

CDR3 in amino acids: CASRTEGDWGYGYTF. The DNA of the CDR3 is TGTGCCAGCAGGACCGAGGGGGATTGGGGCTATGGCTACACCTTC. This chain uses TRBV6-5 with TRBJ1-2, with a possible D match to TRBD1 (6 bases). The CDR3 spans 15 residues. Germline V gene lookup returns CDR1 MNHEY and CDR2 SVGAGI. Trimming took off 6 bases at V and 4 bases at J, with 18 bases between the two ends.

The gene calls are TRBV16 and TRBJ1-6, with unresolved D. The CDR3 totals 13 residues. Germline V gene data show CDR1 as KGHSY and CDR2 as FQNENV. Trimming removed 8 bases at V and 7 bases at J, with 12 bases between. The CDR3 coding sequence is TGTGCCAGCCGACAAGGTCCGAATTCACCCCTCCACTTT. This gives the protein CASRQGPNSPLHF.

The chain couples TRBV25-1 to TRBJ1-2; D may be TRBD1 (6 bases). Germline CDR1 MGHDK, CDR2 SYGVNS. Trimming pared 6 bases from V and 6 bases from J, leaving 11 bases between. The length of the CDR3 is 12 residues. DNA for the CDR3: TGTGCCAGCAGCTCAGGGGTTGATGGCTACACCTTC. It translates to CASSSGVDGYTF.

This chain links TRBV4-2 with TRBJ2-5; tentatively, D is TRBD1 (6 bases). CDR1 and CDR2 from the germline V gene are LGHNA and YNFKEQ. The V and J ends lost 5 bases and 5 bases respectively, with 15 bases between them. This CDR3 has 14 amino acids. This CDR3 is CASSDVTGDETQYF. CDR3 sequence (DNA): TGTGCCAGCAGCGACGTGACAGGAGATGAGACCCAGTACTTC.

The sample holds a few counts of this clone. V usage is TRBV23-1 and J usage is TRBJ1-3, with D perhaps TRBD1 (6 bases). TRBV23-1 is marked as an open reading frame, function uncertain. This CDR3 has 18 residues. V shed 1 base and J shed 0 bases, with 16 bases lying between them. The CDR3 loop is CASSQFSLDSFSGNTIYF. In DNA form, the CDR3 reads TGCGCCAGCAGTCAATTCTCCCTGGACAGCTTCTCTGGAAACACCATATATTTT.

The CDR3 DNA follows: TGTGCCAGCTCACCAACGGCGGGACAGCTTAAGTCTGGAAACACCATATATTTT. Translation: CASSPTAGQLKSGNTIYF. The chain couples TRBV18 to TRBJ1-3, with 7 bases matching TRBD1. Germline CDR1 is KGHSH and CDR2 is LQKENI. V dropped 2 bases and J dropped 1; count of bases not matched to a gene: 11. This CDR3 spans 18 amino acids.